This T cell receptor beta chain appears in the sequencing data of a study of blood T cells in healthy people across ages. Study-wide findings and caveats: The CMV status of each donor remained undetermined, and this could have confounded shifts in expanded clonotypes. Diversity estimates drawn from one million T cells were deemed underestimates. Unsorted PBMC input precluded a conclusive naive versus antigen-experienced comparison.

This clonotype has a handful of counts. Its antigen is unknown. The CDR3 has 13 amino acids. Germline CDR1 reads LGHDT; CDR2 reads YNNKEL (reference sequence). V was pared by 6 bases and J by 0 bases, with 9 bases between. Through a sample-barcoded 5' primer and a J-beta primer mix, a second PCR was run for about 6 to 11 cycles. Each CDR3 protein gets one entry after TCRdb re-called the 5' RACE reads with MiXCR. Seen here are about 2 million distinct CDR3 sequences, around half observed once, and the top ten hold more than 2%. This TCR derives from a middle-aged woman in good health. The source material was blood. This sequence joins TRBV3-1 and TRBJ2-7, with unresolved D. The CDR3 sequence is CASSPTHSYEQYF. The CDR3 nucleotides read TGTGCCAGCAGTCCGACTCACTCCTACGAGCAGTACTTC.